Shown below are 10 T cell receptor beta chains from a single sample sequenced in a study of blood T cell repertoires in COVID-19. Profiling relied on immunoSEQ multiplex PCR, and the TCRdb table lists in-frame clones only, not all of them. Of roughly 230,000 clones listed, 82% are singletons. Sequencing was done on a sample of PBMCs or T cells enriched from blood (not recorded which). These receptor sequences come from a woman aged 60-70 years who had recovered from COVID-19.

The chain carries TRBV21-1 and TRBJ2-3; the DNA was not compared with TRBD2, the D call given in the table. TRBV21-1 is shown as a pseudogene. CDR3 length: 16 residues. The CDR3 reads CASSNHIAGDTDTQYF. Here the CDR3 DNA reads TGTGCCAGCAGCAACCACATAGCGGGAGACACAGATACGCAGTATTTT.

This chain joins TRBV11-3 and TRBJ1-1, with TRBD1 matching over 8 bases. The V gene's germline CDR1 is SGHNT and CDR2 YENEEA. The CDR3 has 15 residues. V lost 4 bases, J lost 7 bases, and 11 bases stayed unmatched. As DNA, the CDR3 is TGTGCCAGCAGCTCAGGGCCGGACAGGGTTGGTGAAGCTTTCTTT. Encoded protein: CASSSGPDRVGEAFF.

V and J are TRBV5-4 and TRBJ2-1; perhaps TRBD2 as D (6 bases). The length of the CDR3 is 17 residues. Deletions cut 4 bases from V and 0 bases from J, with 17 bases between. The germline V gene has CDR1 SGHNT and CDR2 YYREEE (reference sequence). The DNA of the CDR3 is TGTGCCAGCAGCAATCGACTAGACTCGAGCTCCTACAATGAGCAGTTCTTC. It is translated as CASSNRLDSSSYNEQFF.

Regarding this clone: Within the sample, other DNA sequences also encode this same CDR3. The chain carries TRBV7-2 and TRBJ1-1, with D perhaps TRBD1 (5 bases). V lost 4 bases, J lost 3 bases, and 9 bases lay in between. CDR1 and CDR2 (germline): SGHTA, FQGNSA. This CDR3 spans 13 amino acids. The CDR3 nucleotides are TGTGCCAGCAGCTCTCAGGGCGACACTGAAGCTTTCTTT. Its translation: CASSSQGDTEAFF.

This clone has only one observation. The V gene is TRBV9, the J gene TRBJ1-3, with TRBD1 identical over 8 bases. The CDR3 loop spans 14 amino acids. The V gene's germline CDR1 is SGDLS and CDR2 YYNGEE. The J segment lost 4 bases and the V segment lost 0 bases, leaving 0 bases of the junction unmatched. For the CDR3, the DNA is TGTGCCAGCAGCGTAGCAGGGGGCGGAAACACCATATATTTT. This encodes CASSVAGGGNTIYF.

The chain is built from TRBV9 and TRBJ1-2; possibly TRBD1 for D (5 bases). This CDR3 comprises 15 residues. V lost 0 bases and J lost 2, with 11 bases in between. Per the germline V gene, CDR1 is SGDLS and CDR2 is YYNGEE. The CDR3 loop reads CASSVESGSNYGYTF. The CDR3 DNA sequence: TGTGCCAGCAGCGTAGAGTCAGGGTCGAACTATGGCTACACCTTC.

This sequence joins TRBV5-6 and TRBJ2-1; 9 positions match TRBD1. CDR1 and CDR2 from the germline V gene are SGHDT and YYEEEE. Trimming at V came to 4 bases and at J to 1 base, leaving 9 bases not matched to a gene. The CDR3 covers 17 residues. CDR3 nucleotides: TGTGCCAGCAGCATCTACAGGGGGCTGAGTTCCTACAATGAGCAGTTCTTC. Residues: CASSIYRGLSSYNEQFF.

The V call is TRBV19, the J call TRBJ2-1; 10 bases align to TRBD2. CDR3 length: 13 residues. The V and J ends lost 11 bases and 7 bases, in that order; junction bases with no gene match: 8. Germline CDR1 is LNHDA and CDR2 is SQIVND (reference sequence). The CDR3: CASLAGVGNEQFF. In DNA form, the CDR3 reads TGTGCCTCCCTAGCGGGAGTTGGGAATGAGCAGTTCTTC.

This rearrangement joins TRBV19 to TRBJ1-5, with D perhaps matching TRBD1 (6 bases). The CDR3 loop spans 14 amino acids. Germline CDR1 LNHDA, CDR2 SQIVND (reference sequence). Deletions cut 9 bases from V and 5 bases from J, with 17 bases between. Here the CDR3 DNA reads TGTGCCAGCCGACAGGTAGGGGGAGATCAGCCCCAGCATTTT. Protein: CASRQVGGDQPQHF.

This sequence joins TRBV2 and TRBJ1-2; 11 positions agree with TRBD1. Trimming cost V 8 bases and J 3 bases; bases outside gene matches: 11. This CDR3 region has 16 residues. Germline-derived CDR1 and CDR2 are SNHLY and FYNNEI. The CDR3 DNA reads TGTGCCAGCTACAGGGACAGGGGGATGAGAGACTATGGCTACACCTTC. Residues: CASYRDRGMRDYGYTF.